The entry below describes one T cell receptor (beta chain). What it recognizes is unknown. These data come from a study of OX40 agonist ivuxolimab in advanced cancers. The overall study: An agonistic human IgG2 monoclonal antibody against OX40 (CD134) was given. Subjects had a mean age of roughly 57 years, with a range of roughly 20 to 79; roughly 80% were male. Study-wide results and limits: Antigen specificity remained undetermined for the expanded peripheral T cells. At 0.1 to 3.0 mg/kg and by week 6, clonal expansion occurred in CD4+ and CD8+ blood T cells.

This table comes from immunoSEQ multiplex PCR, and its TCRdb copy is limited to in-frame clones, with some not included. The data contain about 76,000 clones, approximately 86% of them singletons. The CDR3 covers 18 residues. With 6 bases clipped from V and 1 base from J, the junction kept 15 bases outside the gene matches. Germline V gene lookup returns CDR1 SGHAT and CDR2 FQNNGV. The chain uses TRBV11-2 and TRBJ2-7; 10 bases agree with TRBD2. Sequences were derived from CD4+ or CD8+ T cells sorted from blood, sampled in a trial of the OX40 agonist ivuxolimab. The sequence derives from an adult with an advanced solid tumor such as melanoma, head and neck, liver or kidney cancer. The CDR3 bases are TGTGCCAGCAGTCCCCGGGGGAGCGGGGGGGCCTCTTCCTACGAGCAGTACTTC. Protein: CASSPRGSGGASSYEQYF.